The next 10 T cell receptor beta chains were all read from a single sample in a study of blood T cell repertoires in COVID-19. Sequencing was performed with immunoSEQ multiplex PCR; in TCRdb, only in-frame clones are kept and a portion is missing. The repertoire includes about 140,000 clones, approximately 84% of them detected once, and 5.5% sits in the top ten. The sequenced material came from PBMCs or T cells enriched from blood (not recorded which). Receptor source: a man aged 40-55 years with acute COVID-19.

This sequence joins TRBV18 and TRBJ1-4, with TRBD1 identical over 8 bases. Trimming at V came to 6 bases and at J to 4 bases, leaving 4 bases not matched to a gene. This CDR3 is 14 amino acids long. Per germline, CDR1 KGHSH and CDR2 LQKENI. DNA of the CDR3: TGTGCCAGCTCCTCGGGACAGGATAATGAAAAACTGTTTTTT. Translating gives CASSSGQDNEKLFF. Variable domain in full (rest from reference TRBV18 and TRBJ1-4): NAGVMQNPRHLVRRRGQEARLRCSPMKGHSHVYWYRQLPEEGLKFMVYLQKENIIDESGMPKERFSAEFPKEGPSILRIQQVVRGDSAAYFCASSSGQDNEKLFFGSGTQLSVL.

Only a few counts were recorded for this clone. This chain links TRBV28 with TRBJ1-5, with D possibly TRBD1 on 5 matching bases. V lost 3 bases to trimming and J lost 4 bases, with 10 bases between them. The CDR3 is 14 amino acids. The germline V gene encodes CDR1 MDHEN and CDR2 SYDVKM. Here the CDR3 reads CASSLGRGNQPQHF. In nucleotides, the CDR3 is TGTGCCAGCAGTTTGGGTAGGGGTAATCAGCCCCAGCATTTT.

The chain carries TRBV13 and TRBJ2-3; D is undetermined. The CDR3 runs 13 residues. From germline, CDR1 is PRHDT and CDR2 FYEKMQ (reference sequence). The V and J ends lost 1 base and 5 bases respectively, with 7 bases between them. CDR3 coding DNA: TGTGCCAGCAGCTTAGATAAGCAAGATACGCAGTATTTT. The encoded protein is CASSLDKQDTQYF.

V and J are TRBV5-5 and TRBJ1-1, with D possibly being TRBD1 (6 bases). V was clipped by 2 bases and J by 1 base, with 12 bases between them. CDR3 length equals 15 residues. The germline gives CDR1 SGHKS, CDR2 YYEKEE (reference sequence). As DNA, the CDR3 is TGTGCCAGCAGCTTATCGGGGGGCTGGAACACTGAAGCTTTCTTT. Its translation: CASSLSGGWNTEAFF. The full variable domain, with the rest looked up from reference TRBV5-5 and TRBJ1-1, is DAGVTQSPTHLIKTRGQQVTLRCSPISGHKSVSWYQQVLGQGPQFIFQYYEKEERGRGNFPDRFSARQFPNYSSELNVNALLLGDSALYLCASSLSGGWNTEAFFGQGTRLTVV.

The rearrangement joins TRBV7-9 to TRBJ2-7; 7 bases match TRBD2. Trimming removed 1 base from V and 4 bases from J; junction bases left unmatched: 4. Germline V CDR1 and CDR2: SEHNR, FQNEAQ (reference sequence). The CDR3 length is 14 residues. DNA of the CDR3: TGTGCCAGCAGCTTAGGCGGGAGTGATTACGAGCAGTACTTC. Protein product: CASSLGGSDYEQYF.

The CDR3 loop is CASSPGPAGTDTQYF. CDR3 in DNA: TGTGCCAGCAGCCCTGGACCGGCGGGTACAGATACGCAGTATTTT. The chain recombines TRBV7-2 with TRBJ2-3, with D tentatively TRBD2 (5 bases). The CDR3 runs to 15 residues. The germline V gene has CDR1 SGHTA and CDR2 FQGNSA. V was pared by 5 bases and J by 3 bases, with 15 bases between. The whole variable domain, filled in from reference TRBV7-2 and TRBJ2-3, reads GAGVSQSPSNKVTEKGKDVELRCDPISGHTALYWYRQSLGQGLEFLIYFQGNSAPDKSGLPSDRFSAERTGGSVSTLTIQRTQQEDSAVYLCASSPGPAGTDTQYFGPGTRLTVL.

The rearrangement uses TRBV4-3 and TRBJ2-3; tentative D call: TRBD1 (6 bases). V was cut by 4 bases and J by 6 bases, with 11 bases left in between. The germline gives CDR1 LGHNA, CDR2 YSLEER. This CDR3 comprises 13 residues. The CDR3 sequence is CASSLSGADTQYF. The CDR3, as DNA: TGCGCCAGCAGCCTCTCAGGGGCCGATACGCAGTATTTT.

The V and J genes are TRBV5-5 and TRBJ1-2; TRBD1 is a possible D gene (6 bases). The CDR3 is made up of 14 amino acids. Trimming took off 0 bases at V and 4 bases at J, with 10 bases between the two ends. The germline CDR1 and CDR2 sequences are SGHKS and YYEKEE (reference sequence). This CDR3 is CASSLEGHPYGYTF. The CDR3 DNA reads TGTGCCAGCAGCTTGGAGGGACACCCCTATGGCTACACCTTC.

This chain uses TRBV4-3 with TRBJ2-1, with D maybe TRBD1 (6 bases). The V gene's germline CDR1 is LGHNA and CDR2 YSLEER. This CDR3 is built from 16 residues. The V end was cut by 0 bases, the J end by 0 bases, with 9 bases between. CDR3 amino acids: CASSQEAGASYNEQFF. The CDR3 region has the DNA TGCGCCAGCAGCCAAGAGGCAGGGGCCTCCTACAATGAGCAGTTCTTC.

V gene TRBV5-1 combines with J gene TRBJ2-7; the match to TRBD1 covers 7 bases. The CDR3 runs to 17 residues. The V gene's germline CDR1 is SGHRS and CDR2 YFSETQ. The V and J ends lost 0 bases and 3 bases, in that order; junction bases with no gene match: 12. In DNA, the CDR3 is TGCGCCAGCAGCTTGGCAACCATGACAGGGAGTGTCTACGAGCAGTACTTC. Its translation is CASSLATMTGSVYEQYF. The full variable domain, completed using reference TRBV5-1 and TRBJ2-7, is KAGVTQTPRYLIKTRGQQVTLSCSPISGHRSVSWYQQTPGQGLQFLFEYFSETQRNKGNFPGRFSGRQFSNSRSEMNVSTLELGDSALYLCASSLATMTGSVYEQYFGPGTRLTVT.